This T cell receptor (beta chain) was identified in a study of T cell clones after liver transplantation (dated by TCRdb to the late 2010s). Background on the whole study: ITN030ST, the source of the samples, was a randomized trial that attempted immunosuppression withdrawal within 2 years of liver transplantation. A cohort of 8 liver transplant recipients was studied, of whom 3 were classified as tolerant and 5 as non-tolerant. The subjects received no induction therapy and were kept on standard immunosuppression until randomization at 12-24 months post-transplant. Donor-reactive T cell clones were identified using TCRbeta sequencing after a pre-transplant mixed lymphocyte reaction and were then followed in post-transplant blood. Blood samples were collected pre-transplant, then pre-randomization ahead of withdrawal, and finally post-randomization once withdrawal had either been completed or failed. As an antigen-independent comparator for donor-reactive sequences, third party-reactive TCRbeta sequences were also identified from pre-transplant MLRs. Three of the eight recipients were HCV-positive; the others were transplanted for non-autoimmune, non-viral indications. To count as tolerant, a recipient had to stay completely off immunosuppression for at least one year without liver enzymes climbing beyond twice the upper limit of normal.

The CDR3 starts with the cysteine, ends with the phenylalanine, and has 13 residues. Just the 39-base CDR3 DNA is kept, in frame starting at base 1. V and J lose 4 bases and 1 base, and a span of 8 bases separates them. As encoded in the germline V gene (reference sequence), CDR1 is MNHEY while CDR2 is SMNVEV. Frozen genomic DNA underwent high-throughput TCRbeta CDR3 sequencing by immunoSEQ, including PCR amplification, mapping, bias correction and internal controls. The original pipeline was this. Productive rearrangements were retained, and unique TCRbeta sequences were defined by the CDR3 nucleotide sequence together with the V and J gene. A sequence counted as donor-reactive only if the sequence showed at least 5-fold expansion in CFSE-low cells compared with unstimulated pre-transplant cells and had a frequency of at least 0.01%. Minimum frequency thresholds were set for each subject on the basis of the unstimulated sample with the lowest template count, so that a detection power of at least 90% was ensured. Jensen-Shannon divergence between the top 1000 TCRbeta sequences post-transplant and pre-transplant was used to measure repertoire turnover. Changes in detection of donor-reactive sequences were tested with two-sided Fisher's exact tests. Not all clones reach the TCRdb copy of this immuneACCESS table, which keeps in-frame sequences only. Checked studies attribute under half of the gap to unresolved V genes and leave the rest unexplained. D and trimming come from the DNA, and the V and J calls and clone size come from that table. The sample data list 25,000 to 40,000 clones, and around 94% of these were observed just once. Roughly a quarter of the sample comes from the top ten.

General findings and caveats noted by the study authors: In 5 of 8 subjects, circulating donor-reactive CD4 TCRbeta sequences decreased significantly after transplant, regardless of tolerance or HCV status. After accounting for repertoire turnover, donor-reactive detection was significantly reduced in 7 of 8 subjects for CD4 and 8 of 8 for CD8. Donor-reactive sequences declined more than third party-reactive ones, suggesting partial antigen-specific deletion unrelated to withdrawal success. The conclusions were considered preliminary, being limited by small, heterogeneous patient numbers and non-standardized post-transplant time points. Because allograft tissue specimens were not available, migration of donor-reactive T cells into the graft, rather than deletion, may have occurred. In a couple of subjects, low numbers of available donor cells limited the measurable donor-reactive repertoire.

As to this clone: Its antigen is not yet known. No much larger clone exists at a distance of one base, and base qualities are not known.

Unstimulated PBMCs, after thawing, were stained for CD3, CD4 and CD8 and then FACS-sorted into CD3+CD4+ and CD3+CD8+ populations. Each of the 8 studied subjects was randomized to immunosuppression withdrawal. The Qiagen DNeasy Blood and Tissue Kit was used to isolate genomic DNA. This sequence originates from a human patient who received a liver transplant. Some T cells may have been brought in with the graft after a transplant. The chain joins TRBV27 to TRBJ2-7; TRBD1 is possibly the D segment (5 matching bases). The material was CD8+ T cells from blood, obtained 12 months after liver transplant. The nucleotide sequence reads TGTGCCAGCAGTTATCAGGGATCCTACGAGCAGTACTTC. Its translation is CASSYQGSYEQYF.